This TCR beta chain was obtained from a study of T-cell memory formation after mild COVID-19. Study-wide context: The study found TCR clusters largely donor specific. Notes on the study in general: From day 15 to 85, contracting clones were balanced between CD4 and CD8, whereas later expanders leaned toward CD4+. Pre-infection memory harbored some responding clones, suggesting cross-reactive memory joined.

In this sample, this clonotype turned up many times. Its target is unknown. This CDR3 has 12 amino acids. Trimming removed 5 bases from V and 3 bases from J; junction bases left unmatched: 1. Researchers used 5'RACE with constant-segment primers to make TCR alpha and TCR beta cDNA libraries that carry sample barcodes and UMIs. MiXCR, applied by TCRdb to the 5' RACE reads, yields one record per CDR3 protein. This table has hundreds of thousands of distinct CDR3 sequences, 15% to 20% appearing once. Sequences were obtained from PBMCs or a T cell subset sorted from them (not recorded which). The chain joins TRBV12-3 or TRBV12-4 to TRBJ2-7, with TRBD1 matching 7 bases. The origin of this receptor is an adult woman who had mild COVID-19 (a few samples of this study predate the infection). Cell type and time point are not known. The CDR3 region has the DNA TGTGCCAGCAGTCGACAGGGCTACGAGCAGTACTTC. Its protein product is CASSRQGYEQYF.